This T cell receptor (beta chain) was found in a study of cytotoxic CD8 clonotypes in ibrutinib-treated CLL. Regarding the study as a whole: Clonality was higher at ibrutinib response and returned toward baseline at progression. Sustained-remission and progressing patients' sampling times differed. Baseline clonality, higher than in age-matched healthy donors, tracked circulating CD8+ T-cell counts.

As input for TCR beta libraries, about 2 micrograms of genomic DNA came from cryopreserved PBMCs. This clone came up a few times. The antigen is not known. Assay: immunoSEQ multiplex PCR; the TCRdb copy retains only in-frame clones and omits some. The table records roughly 300,000 clones, approximately 79% of them present only once. Germline CDR1 is PRHDT and CDR2 is FYEKMQ (reference sequence). CDR3 length: 15 amino acids. V trimming: 5 bases; J trimming: 2 bases; junction bases outside the gene matches: 5. The chain is built from TRBV13 and TRBJ1-3, with TRBD1 identical over 8 bases. The receptor comes from a human donor with chronic lymphocytic leukemia. Specimen: PBMCs, collected at disease progression, from a patient treated with ibrutinib. The CDR3 region has the DNA TGTGCCAGCAGCACCACAGGGGGTCCTGGAAACACCATATATTTT. It specifies CASSTTGGPGNTIYF.